A single sample gave rise to the 20 T cell receptor beta chains below, sequenced in a study of regulatory T cells in long-lasting Graves disease. Regarding time point: persistent/refractory GD, antithyroid drugs over 5 years with positive TRAb. Construction of the TCR library relied on RNA isolated from PBMCs. For TCR beta, libraries came from iRepertoire HTBI primers and Arm-PCR of CDR3 regions. One entry per CDR3 protein results from TCRdb running MiXCR on the multiplex PCR reads. The data hold hundreds of thousands of distinct CDR3 sequences, with 20% to 25% observed a single time. This specimen was peripheral blood mononuclear cells (PBMCs), taken when the disease was refractory, from a patient treated with antithyroid drugs. The receptor source for this set is a female donor with Graves disease.

The chain carries TRBV6-1 and TRBJ2-5, with D perhaps TRBD2 (7 bases). The CDR3 has 15 residues. The V end lost 5 bases, the J end lost 5 bases, and 18 bases lay between the germline ends. Germline V gives CDR1 MNHNS, CDR2 SASEGT. The CDR3 DNA follows: TGTGCCAGCAGTAGGGAACGGGGGGCGATTGAGACCCAGTACTTC. It yields the protein CASSRERGAIETQYF.

This sequence joins TRBV25-1 and TRBJ1-2, with a possible D match to TRBD1 (5 bases). Germline V gene data show CDR1 as MGHDK and CDR2 as SYGVNS. The CDR3 totals 14 residues. The V gene lost 6 bases and the J gene lost 5 bases, with 16 bases spanning the gap. The CDR3 loop is CASRDSFQEYGYTF. CDR3 DNA: TGTGCCAGCAGAGACAGCTTTCAGGAGTATGGCTACACCTTC.

The sample holds many counts of this clonotype. The genes are TRBV12-3 or TRBV12-4 and TRBJ1-5; D call uncertain. Between the trimmed V and J ends, which lost 2 bases and 5 bases, there was a span of 13 bases. The CDR3 loop spans 15 amino acids. CDR3: CASSLSVSAYQPQHF. CDR3 DNA: TGTGCCAGCAGTTTAAGTGTATCGGCGTATCAGCCCCAGCATTTT.

The V gene is TRBV20-1, the J gene TRBJ2-7; D perhaps matches TRBD2 (5 bases). V lost 8 bases, J lost 3 bases, and 14 bases lay in between. From germline, CDR1 is DFQATT and CDR2 SNEGSKA (reference sequence). The CDR3 consists of 12 residues. CDR3 coding DNA: TGCAGTAATTGGCGGGCTTGCTACGAGCAGTACTTC. It specifies CSNWRACYEQYF.

This clonotype was counted at least ten times. The chain is built from TRBV7-8 and TRBJ2-5; 9 positions match TRBD1. CDR3 length: 15 amino acids. With V trimmed by 10 bases and J by 5 bases, 14 bases remained unmatched. The germline V gene has CDR1 SGHVS and CDR2 FQNEAQ. The CDR3 region has the DNA TGTGCCACCATGCGGGACAGGGACTTGAAGGAGACCCAGTACTTC. Translated, it gives CATMRDRDLKETQYF. The full variable domain, rest sourced from reference TRBV7-8 and TRBJ2-5, is GAGVSQSPRYKVAKRGQDVALRCDPISGHVSLFWYQQALGQGPEFLTYFQNEAQLDKSGLPSDRFFAERPEGSVSTLKIQRTQQEDSAVYLCATMRDRDLKETQYFGPGTRLLVL.

There are many counts of this clonotype. The chain joins TRBV11-2 to TRBJ2-7; 7 positions agree with TRBD2. Germline V gene data show CDR1 as SGHAT and CDR2 as FQNNGV. The CDR3 runs 14 residues. The V segment lost 5 bases and the J segment 5 bases; nucleotides outside the gene matches: 9. DNA for the CDR3: TGTGCCAGCAGCCCCGGGCGGGAGATGAACGAGCAGTACTTC. This codes for CASSPGREMNEQYF.

This clonotype showed up many times. The rearrangement links TRBV5-1 to TRBJ1-1; D is perhaps TRBD1 (6 bases). CDR3 length equals 14 residues. V lost 4 bases to trimming and J lost 7 bases, with 17 bases between them. Germline assignment: CDR1 SGHRS and CDR2 YFSETQ. The CDR3 spells CASSPREGQLEAFF. The CDR3 region has the DNA TGCGCCAGCAGCCCGCGAGAAGGACAGCTTGAAGCTTTCTTT.

At least ten counts were recorded for this clonotype. The chain is built from TRBV3-1 and TRBJ2-2; D gene unclear. Germline V lookup: CDR1 LGHDT, CDR2 YNNKEL (reference sequence). V was trimmed by 1 base and J by 0 bases, leaving 6 bases between them. The CDR3 extends over 15 amino acids. The CDR3 sequence: CASSQGPTNTGELFF. In DNA form, the CDR3 reads TGTGCCAGCAGCCAAGGTCCAACGAACACCGGGGAGCTGTTTTTT.

This clonotype was found a few times. The chain recombines TRBV7-9 with TRBJ2-7; 7 bases line up with TRBD2. V shed 5 bases, J shed 2 bases, and the junction held 18 bases outside the gene matches. The CDR3 is 18 residues long. Germline V gene sequence: CDR1 SEHNR, CDR2 FQNEAQ (reference sequence). CDR3 in DNA: TGTGCCAGCAGCCCGGGTCCTCGATTCTGGACTAGAGCCTACGAGCAGTACTTC. It yields the protein CASSPGPRFWTRAYEQYF.

This clonotype showed up many times. This chain joins TRBV20-1 and TRBJ2-7; D is unclear. Trimming took off 3 bases at V and 0 bases at J, with 12 bases between the two ends. This CDR3 has 14 residues. Germline V lookup: CDR1 DFQATT, CDR2 SNEGSKA (reference sequence). CDR3 nucleotides: TGCAGTGCTAGGTACCGCTTGAGCTCCTACGAGCAGTACTTC. Translation: CSARYRLSSYEQYF.

This clonotype was counted many times. CDR3 amino acids: CASTQDQVETNVLTF. For the CDR3, the DNA is TGTGCCAGCACCCAAGATCAGGTGGAGACCAACGTCCTGACTTTC. The chain has TRBV2 and TRBJ2-6; D is uncertain. The CDR3 runs 15 residues. The V gene's germline CDR1 is SNHLY and CDR2 FYNNEI. The ends were cut back, 7 bases at V and 8 bases at J, with 18 bases in the middle.

The J gene is TRBJ2-1, the V gene TRBV12-3 or TRBV12-4; no firm D call. The V end was cut by 6 bases, the J end by 0 bases, with 12 bases between. The CDR3 has 15 residues. The CDR3 sequence is CASSKAVNSYNEQFF. The CDR3 DNA reads TGTGCCAGCAGCAAAGCAGTAAACTCCTACAATGAGCAGTTCTTC.

This clonotype has a count of ten or more. The chain combines TRBV7-6 with TRBJ2-7, with TRBD2 matching 11 bases. After removal of 1 base from V and 6 bases from J, the junction contained 8 bases not matched to a gene. The CDR3 covers 16 residues. The V gene's germline CDR1 is SGHVS and CDR2 FNYEAQ. The CDR3 DNA reads as TGTGCCAGCAGCTTAGGGACGCTAGCGGGAGGAGGCGAGCAGTACTTC. Its translation: CASSLGTLAGGGEQYF.

The genes are TRBV19 and TRBJ2-1; D may be TRBD2 (6 bases). Trimming stripped 5 bases from V and 7 bases from J, with 18 bases between. This CDR3 comprises 15 residues. Germline CDR1 reads LNHDA; CDR2 reads SQIVND (reference sequence). CDR3 nucleotides: TGTGCCAGTAGTTTGGGGGGAGGACTGGCAAATGAGCAGTTCTTC. This translates into CASSLGGGLANEQFF.

The rearrangement joins TRBV6-2 or TRBV6-3 to TRBJ2-7, with 7 bases fitting TRBD1. This CDR3 has 15 residues. CDR1 and CDR2 (germline): MNHEY, SVGEGT. Trimming cost V 3 bases and J 4 bases; bases outside gene matches: 9. The CDR3 is CASSYNPDRNYEQYF. CDR3 in DNA: TGTGCCAGCAGTTATAACCCGGACAGGAATTACGAGCAGTACTTC.

In its sample, this clonotype was seen many times. The V gene is TRBV24-1, the J gene TRBJ1-4, with unresolved D. The ends were cut back, 4 bases at V and 2 bases at J, with 4 bases in the middle. Germline V CDR1 and CDR2: KGHDR, SFDVKD. The CDR3 covers 13 residues. The CDR3 protein is CATSDPTNEKLFF. CDR3 coding DNA: TGTGCCACCAGTGACCCGACTAATGAAAAACTGTTTTTT.

This clonotype occurred a few times. This chain links TRBV14 with TRBJ2-3, with TRBD2 matching over 8 bases. The trim removed 3 bases at V and 5 bases at J, leaving 10 bases unmatched. The length of the CDR3 is 16 residues. Germline loops: CDR1 SGHDN, CDR2 FVKESK. The CDR3, as DNA: TGTGCCAGCAGCCAGAGCGGGAGAGGTGTTGTAGATACGCAGTATTTT. Translated, it gives CASSQSGRGVVDTQYF.

This clonotype was counted a few times. The J gene is TRBJ2-7, the V gene TRBV20-1; 9 bases match TRBD1. The CDR3 covers 14 residues. Germline-derived CDR1 and CDR2 are DFQATT and SNEGSKA (reference sequence). V shed 0 bases, J shed 4 bases, and the junction held 4 bases outside the gene matches. The CDR3 DNA sequence: TGCAGTGCTAGAGATGGGACAGGGTTTTACGAGCAGTACTTC. It translates to CSARDGTGFYEQYF.

The rearrangement joins TRBV5-1 to TRBJ2-3, with 11 bases aligning to TRBD2. The CDR3 is made up of 17 amino acids. The J segment lost 4 bases and the V segment lost 0 bases, leaving 7 bases of the junction unmatched. Per the germline V gene, CDR1 is SGHRS and CDR2 is YFSETQ. For the CDR3, the DNA is TGCGCCAGCAGCTTGGGTAGCGGGAGGGCCGATGCAGATACGCAGTATTTT. This encodes CASSLGSGRADADTQYF.

There are many counts of this clonotype. The V call is TRBV7-9, the J call TRBJ2-7, with 7 nucleotides matching TRBD2. The CDR3 loop spans 12 amino acids. Germline V gene sequence: CDR1 SEHNR, CDR2 FQNEAQ (reference sequence). V was pared by 5 bases and J by 6 bases, with 4 bases of the junction left unmatched. CDR3 bases: TGTGCCAGCAGCACGACTAGCCCCGAGCAGTACTTC. Translating gives CASSTTSPEQYF.